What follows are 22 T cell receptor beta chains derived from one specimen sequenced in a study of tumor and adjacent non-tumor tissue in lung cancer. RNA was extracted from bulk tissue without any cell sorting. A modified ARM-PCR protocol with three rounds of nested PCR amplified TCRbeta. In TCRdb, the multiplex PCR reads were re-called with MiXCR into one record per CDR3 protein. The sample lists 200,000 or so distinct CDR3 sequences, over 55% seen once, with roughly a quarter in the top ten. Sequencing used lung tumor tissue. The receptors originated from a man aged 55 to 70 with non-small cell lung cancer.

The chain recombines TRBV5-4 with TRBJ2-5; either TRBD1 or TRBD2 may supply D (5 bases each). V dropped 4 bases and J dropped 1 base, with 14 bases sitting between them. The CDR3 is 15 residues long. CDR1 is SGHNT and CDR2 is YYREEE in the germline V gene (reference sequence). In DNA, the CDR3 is TGTGCCAGCAGCCCCGACGGGACGGTCCAAGAGACCCAGTACTTC. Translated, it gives CASSPDGTVQETQYF.

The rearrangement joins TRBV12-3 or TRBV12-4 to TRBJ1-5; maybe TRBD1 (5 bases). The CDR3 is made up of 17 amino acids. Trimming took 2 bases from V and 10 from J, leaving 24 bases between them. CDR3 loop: CASSLRIGGEVRHPQHF. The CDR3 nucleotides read TGTGCCAGCAGTTTACGCATCGGGGGGGAGGTCCGTCACCCCCAGCATTTT.

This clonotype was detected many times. CDR3 residues: CASSQVGQTNTGELFF. CDR3 nucleotide sequence: TGCGCCAGCAGCCAAGTGGGCCAGACGAACACCGGGGAGCTGTTTTTT. The rearrangement links TRBV4-1 to TRBJ2-2; D gene unclear. The CDR3 loop spans 16 amino acids. V gave up 1 base and J gave up 0 bases, with 9 bases separating them. In germline, CDR1 is MGHRA, CDR2 YSYEKL.

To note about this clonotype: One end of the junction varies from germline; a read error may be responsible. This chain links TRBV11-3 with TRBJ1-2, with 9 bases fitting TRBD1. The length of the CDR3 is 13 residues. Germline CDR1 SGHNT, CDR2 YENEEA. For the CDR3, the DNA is TGTGCCAACAGCGTGGGACAGGGATATGGCTACACCTTC. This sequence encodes CANSVGQGYGYTF.

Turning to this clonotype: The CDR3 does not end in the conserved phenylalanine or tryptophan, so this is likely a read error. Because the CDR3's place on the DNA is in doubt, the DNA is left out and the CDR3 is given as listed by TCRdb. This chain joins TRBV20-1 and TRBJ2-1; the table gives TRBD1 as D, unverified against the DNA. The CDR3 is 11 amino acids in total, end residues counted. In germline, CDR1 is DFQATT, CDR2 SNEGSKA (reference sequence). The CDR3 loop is CSAPYDRGQGV.

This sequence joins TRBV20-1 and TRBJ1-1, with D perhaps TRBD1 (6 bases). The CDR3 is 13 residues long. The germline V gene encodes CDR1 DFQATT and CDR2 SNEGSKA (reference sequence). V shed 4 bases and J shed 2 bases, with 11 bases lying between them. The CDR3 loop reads CSAKGGINTEAFF. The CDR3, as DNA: TGCAGTGCTAAAGGGGGGATAAACACTGAAGCTTTCTTT.

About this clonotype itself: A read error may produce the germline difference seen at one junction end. The CDR3 here is CASSLRESTGTQYF. Written as DNA, the CDR3 is TGCGCCAGCAGCTTGAGAGAGAGCACAGGTACGCAGTATTTT. V usage is TRBV5-1 and J usage is TRBJ2-3, with a weak D call TRBD1 (5 bases). Germline V lookup: CDR1 SGHRS, CDR2 YFSETQ. The length of the CDR3 is 14 residues.

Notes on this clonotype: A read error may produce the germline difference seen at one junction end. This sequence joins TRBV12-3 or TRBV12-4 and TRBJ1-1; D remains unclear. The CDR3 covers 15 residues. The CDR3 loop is CASSSQTGWNTEAFF. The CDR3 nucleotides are TGTGCCAGCAGCTCTCAGACTGGTTGGAACACTGAAGCGTTCTTT.

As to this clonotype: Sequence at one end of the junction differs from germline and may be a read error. CDR3 loop: CACSYRALYNEQFF. The CDR3 region has the DNA TGTGCCTGCAGTTACAGGGCCCTCTATAATGAGCAGTTCTTC. The V gene is TRBV6-5, the J gene TRBJ2-1, with a possible D match to TRBD1 (6 bases). CDR3 size: 14 residues. Germline CDR1 and CDR2: MNHEY and SVGAGI.

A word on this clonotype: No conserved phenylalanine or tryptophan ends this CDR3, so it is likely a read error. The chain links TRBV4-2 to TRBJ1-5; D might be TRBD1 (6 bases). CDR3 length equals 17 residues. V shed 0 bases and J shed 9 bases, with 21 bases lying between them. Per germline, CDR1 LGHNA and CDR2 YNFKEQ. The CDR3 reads CASSQDPDGGMTRPQHL. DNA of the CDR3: TGTGCCAGCAGCCAAGATCCGGACGGGGGCATGACTCGGCCCCAGCATTTG.

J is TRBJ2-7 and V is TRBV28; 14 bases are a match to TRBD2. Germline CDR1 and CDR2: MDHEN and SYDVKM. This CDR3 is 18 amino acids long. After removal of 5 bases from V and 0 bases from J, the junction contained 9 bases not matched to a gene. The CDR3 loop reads CASSATGTSGGSSYEQYF. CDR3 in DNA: TGTGCCAGCAGTGCTACCGGGACTAGCGGGGGTAGCTCCTACGAGCAGTACTTC.

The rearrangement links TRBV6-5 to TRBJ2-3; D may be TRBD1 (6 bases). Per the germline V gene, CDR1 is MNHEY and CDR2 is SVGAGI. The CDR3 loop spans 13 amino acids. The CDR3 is CAGRGRGTDTQYF. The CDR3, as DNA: TGTGCAGGCAGGGGCCGGGGCACAGATACGCAGTATTTT.

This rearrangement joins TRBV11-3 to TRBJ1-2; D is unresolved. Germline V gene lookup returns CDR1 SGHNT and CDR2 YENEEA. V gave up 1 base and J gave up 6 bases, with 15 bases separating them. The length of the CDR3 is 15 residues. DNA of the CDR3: TGTGCCAGCAGCTTAGTTTCTCCCAGCGGGAATGGCTACACCTTC. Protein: CASSLVSPSGNGYTF. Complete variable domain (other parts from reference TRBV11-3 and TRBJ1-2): EAGVVQSPRYKIIEKKQPVAFWCNPISGHNTLYWYLQNLGQGPELLIRYENEEAVDDSQLPKDRFSAERLKGVDSTLKIQPAELGDSAVYLCASSLVSPSGNGYTFGSGTRLTVV.

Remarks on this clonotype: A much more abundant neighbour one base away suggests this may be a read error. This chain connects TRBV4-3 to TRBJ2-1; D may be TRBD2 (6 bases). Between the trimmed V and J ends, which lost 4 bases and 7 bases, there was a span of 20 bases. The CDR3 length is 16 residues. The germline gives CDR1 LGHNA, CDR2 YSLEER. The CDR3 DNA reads TGCGCCAGCAGCCCAGGCGGGGCTAGCACCTCAAATGAGCAGTTCTTC. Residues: CASSPGGASTSNEQFF.

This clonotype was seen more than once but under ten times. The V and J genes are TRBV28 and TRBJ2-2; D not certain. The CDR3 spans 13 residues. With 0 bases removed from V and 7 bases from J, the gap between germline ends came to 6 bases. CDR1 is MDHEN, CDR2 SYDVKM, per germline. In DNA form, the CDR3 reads TGTGCCAGCAGTTTATGGGAAGGCGGGGAGCTGTTTTTT. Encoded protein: CASSLWEGGELFF. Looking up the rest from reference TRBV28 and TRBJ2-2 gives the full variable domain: DVKVTQSSRYLVKRTGEKVFLECVQDMDHENMFWYRQDPGLGLRLIYFSYDVKMKEKGDIPEGYSVSREKKERFSLILESASTNQTSMYLCASSLWEGGELFFGEGSRLTVL.

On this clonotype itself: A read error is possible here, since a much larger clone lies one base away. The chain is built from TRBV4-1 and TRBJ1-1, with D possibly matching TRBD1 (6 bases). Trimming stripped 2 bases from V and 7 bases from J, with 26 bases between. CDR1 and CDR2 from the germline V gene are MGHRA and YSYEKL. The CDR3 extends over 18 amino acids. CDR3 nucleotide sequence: TGCGCCAGCAGCCAAATGGCGTGGGATGGGACAAATACCGATGAAGCTTTCTTT. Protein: CASSQMAWDGTNTDEAFF.

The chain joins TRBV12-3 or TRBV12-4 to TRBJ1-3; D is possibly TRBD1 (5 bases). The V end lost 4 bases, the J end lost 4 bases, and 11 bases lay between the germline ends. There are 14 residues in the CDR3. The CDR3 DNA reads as TGTGCCAGCAGTTCCGGAAGGGGAGGAAACACCATATATTTT. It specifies CASSSGRGGNTIYF.

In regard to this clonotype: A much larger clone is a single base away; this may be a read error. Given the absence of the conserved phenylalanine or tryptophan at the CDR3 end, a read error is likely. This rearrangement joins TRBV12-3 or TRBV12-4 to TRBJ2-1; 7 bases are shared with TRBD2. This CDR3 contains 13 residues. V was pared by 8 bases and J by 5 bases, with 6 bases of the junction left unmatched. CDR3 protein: CASRGTTHNEQFL. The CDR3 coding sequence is TGTGCCAGCCGCGGGACTACGCACAATGAGCAGTTCCTC.

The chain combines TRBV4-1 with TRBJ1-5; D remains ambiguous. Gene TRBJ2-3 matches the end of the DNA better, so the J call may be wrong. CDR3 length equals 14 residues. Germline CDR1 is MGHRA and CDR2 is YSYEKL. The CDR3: CASSPTMRNQPQYF. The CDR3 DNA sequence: TGCGCCAGCAGCCCGACCATGCGCAATCAGCCCCAGTATTTT.

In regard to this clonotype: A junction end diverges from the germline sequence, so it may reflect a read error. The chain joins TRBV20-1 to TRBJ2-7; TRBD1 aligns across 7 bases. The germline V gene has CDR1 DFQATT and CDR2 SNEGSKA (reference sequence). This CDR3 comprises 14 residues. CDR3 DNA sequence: TGCAATGCTATTCGACTCGTAGGACAGGACGAGCAGTATTTC. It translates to CNAIRLVGQDEQYF.

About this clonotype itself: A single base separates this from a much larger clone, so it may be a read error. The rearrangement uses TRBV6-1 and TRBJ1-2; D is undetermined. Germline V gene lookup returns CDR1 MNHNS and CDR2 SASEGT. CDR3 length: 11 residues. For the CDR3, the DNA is TGTACCAGCAGCCGTAATTATGGCTACACCTTC. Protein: CTSSRNYGYTF.

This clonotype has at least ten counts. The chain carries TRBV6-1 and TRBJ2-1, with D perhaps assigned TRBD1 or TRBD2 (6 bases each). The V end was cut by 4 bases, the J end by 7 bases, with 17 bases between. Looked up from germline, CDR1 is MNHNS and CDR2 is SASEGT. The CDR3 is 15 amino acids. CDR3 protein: CASSGGGWEVNEQFF. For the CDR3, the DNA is TGTGCCAGCAGTGGAGGGGGGTGGGAGGTGAATGAGCAGTTCTTC.